This is a list of T cell receptor beta chains from one sample in a study of T-cell memory formation after mild COVID-19. TCRdb re-called the 5' RACE reads with MiXCR, one entry per CDR3 protein. The sample lists some 290,000 distinct CDR3 sequences, about a sixth occurring once. The source material was PBMCs or a T cell subset sorted from them (not recorded which). These receptor sequences come from a man in his late teens or twenties who had mild COVID-19 (a few samples of this study predate the infection). Cell type and time point are not known. The CDR3 runs from the conserved cysteine through the conserved F or W. Each record gives: J gene, V gene, CDR3 protein.

TRBJ1-1 TRBV20-1 CSAGLNSYEAFF
TRBJ1-6 TRBV18 CASSPEGTVNYSPLHF
TRBJ2-5 TRBV30 CAWSNLRGAETQYF
TRBJ2-3 TRBV7-8 CASRTTGGLDTQYF
TRBJ2-2 TRBV29-1 CSVDSFTGELFF
TRBJ2-3 TRBV29-1 CSVTWSFDTQYF
TRBJ2-2 TRBV5-1 CASSIANQGAGTGELFF
TRBJ2-1 TRBV5-1 CASSPGTTYNEQFF
TRBJ1-2 TRBV9 CASSVGAPISHYGYTF
TRBJ2-5 TRBV2 CASNLLEGGETQYF
TRBJ1-5 TRBV4-2 CASRGSERTDNQPQHF
TRBJ1-1 TRBV5-1 CASSLPEANTEAFF
TRBJ2-3 TRBV27 CASSLYESTDTQYF
TRBJ2-5 TRBV4-3 CASSLVSGETQYF
TRBJ2-2 TRBV7-3 CASSLTGGETTGELFF
TRBJ2-3 TRBV21-1 CASRLAQPVYTDTQYF
TRBJ2-3 TRBV29-1 CSVEITSGGFGTQYF
TRBJ2-3 TRBV19 CASSIRDRVTDTQYF
TRBJ2-2 TRBV7-6 CASSHLDATPELFF
TRBJ1-4 TRBV7-8 CASSPTQEKLFF
TRBJ2-3 TRBV7-6 CASSPTWTDTDTQYF
TRBJ1-2 TRBV6-5 CASSLTGVYGYTF
TRBJ2-1 TRBV7-9 CASRGYGDSYNEQFF
TRBJ1-6 TRBV12-3/TRBV12-4 CDSRGPQGSPLHF
TRBJ2-3 TRBV5-4 CASSLAAGETDTQYF
TRBJ1-1 TRBV7-9 CASSLISRRNTEAFF
TRBJ2-1 TRBV5-1 CASTGTRLEQFF
TRBJ1-4 TRBV6-5 CASSILGRVGKLFF
TRBJ2-6 TRBV7-2 CASSVPPGANVLTF
TRBJ2-4 TRBV11-2 CASSFGGKALAKNIQYF
TRBJ2-3 TRBV2 CASSEALDGSTDTQYF
TRBJ2-2 TRBV5-1 CASRTQPGDTGELFF
TRBJ1-4 TRBV5-1 CASSLGGTEEKLFF
TRBJ1-6 TRBV7-2 CASTVGGTGYNSPLHF
TRBJ2-1 TRBV28 CASADYSSYNEQFF
TRBJ2-1 TRBV7-2 CASSQGQGKYNEQFF
TRBJ2-2 TRBV11-2 CASSPRLNTGELFF
TRBJ2-5 TRBV11-2 CASSRTALWVETQYF
TRBJ1-5 TRBV20-1 CSAPSGAAVQPQHF
TRBJ2-3 TRBV4-1 CASSQPGTSGGTDTQYF
TRBJ2-3 TRBV7-2 CASSFSGGGATQYF
TRBJ1-1 TRBV30 CASGGRVNTEAFF
TRBJ2-2 TRBV7-9 CATWTSFRTGELFF
TRBJ2-1 TRBV29-1 CSVSHSYNEQFF
TRBJ1-5 TRBV2 CASTKDSSNQPQHF
TRBJ2-5 TRBV25-1 CASSGRDQGETQYF